Listed below are T cell receptor beta chains from one sample, sequenced in a study of radiotherapy plus CTLA-4 blockade in lung cancer. Data came from immunoSEQ multiplex PCR; TCRdb stores just in-frame clones and leaves some out. The repertoire holds roughly 78,000 clones, with roughly 75% as singletons. This sample comprised peripheral blood, obtained from a patient treated with radiotherapy plus ipilimumab. These receptors were collected from a human donor with non-small cell lung cancer who had a complete response to radiotherapy plus ipilimumab. The CDR3 runs from the conserved cysteine through the conserved F or W. The D gene is left open where the match is weak. Clone size appears in some rows only: once, few, many, or a class for an expanded clone.

j_call clone_size v_call d_call cdr3_nt cdr3_aa
TRBJ2-1 NA TRBV7-2 NA TGTGCCAGCACAGTGAACAATGAGCAGTTCTTC CASTVNNEQFF
TRBJ1-5 NA TRBV30 TRBD1 TGTGCCTGGGGGACAGAGTTTAATCAGCCCCAGCATTTT CAWGTEFNQPQHF
TRBJ1-5 NA TRBV28 NA TGTGCCAGTACCCGAGGGGGAAGCAATCAGCCCCAGCATTTT CASTRGGSNQPQHF
TRBJ2-2 NA TRBV5-5 NA TGTGCCAGCAGCTTCTACAGGGACACCGGGGAGCTGTTTTTT CASSFYRDTGELFF
TRBJ1-5 NA TRBV2 TRBD1 TGTGCCAGCAGTGGGACAGGGCCCAATCAGCCCCAGCATTTT CASSGTGPNQPQHF
TRBJ1-2 NA TRBV19 TRBD1 TGTGCCAGTAGTACCCGGGACAGCCTTTACTATGGCTACACCTTC CASSTRDSLYYGYTF
TRBJ2-5 once TRBV9 NA TGTGCCAGCAGCCCCCCGTCTGGGGTTGAGACCCAGTACTTC CASSPPSGVETQYF
TRBJ2-5 NA TRBV20-1 NA TGCAGTGCTAGCGGGGGAGAGACCCAGTACTTC CSASGGETQYF
TRBJ1-2 NA TRBV15 NA TGTGCCACCAGCTTGGGATCTGTTGGCTACACCTTC CATSLGSVGYTF
TRBJ1-3 NA TRBV4-3 NA TGCGCCAGCAGCCAAGATTATGGGGGGCGCATAGGAAACACCATATATTTT CASSQDYGGRIGNTIYF
TRBJ2-2 few TRBV5-1 NA TGCGCCAGCAGCTCTCTAGGGACAACGAACACCGGGGAGCTGTTTTTT CASSSLGTTNTGELFF
TRBJ1-4 few TRBV28 TRBD1 TGTGCCAGCAGACGGGACAGATCAACTAATGAAAAACTGTTTTTT CASRRDRSTNEKLFF
TRBJ2-1 NA TRBV14 NA TGTGCCAGCAGCCAAGGAGGGACTGAGCAGTTCTTC CASSQGGTEQFF